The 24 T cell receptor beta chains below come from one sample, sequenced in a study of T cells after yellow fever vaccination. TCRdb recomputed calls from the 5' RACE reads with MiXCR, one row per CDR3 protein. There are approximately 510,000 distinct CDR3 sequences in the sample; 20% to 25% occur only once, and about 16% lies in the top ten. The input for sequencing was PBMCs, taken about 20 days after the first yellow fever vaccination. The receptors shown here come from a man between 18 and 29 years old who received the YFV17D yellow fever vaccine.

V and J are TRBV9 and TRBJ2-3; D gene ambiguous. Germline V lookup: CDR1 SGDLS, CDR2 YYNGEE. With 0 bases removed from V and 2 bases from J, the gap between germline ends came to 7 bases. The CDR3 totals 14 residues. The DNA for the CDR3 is TGTGCCAGCAGCGTAGACCGGTACACAGATACGCAGTATTTT. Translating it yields CASSVDRYTDTQYF.

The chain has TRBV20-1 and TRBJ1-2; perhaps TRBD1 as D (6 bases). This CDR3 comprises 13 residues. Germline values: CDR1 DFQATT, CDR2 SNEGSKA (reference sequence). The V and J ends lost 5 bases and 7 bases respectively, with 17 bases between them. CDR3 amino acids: CSAGGGRFGGYTF. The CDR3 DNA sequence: TGCAGTGCTGGTGGGGGGCGTTTTGGTGGCTACACCTTC.

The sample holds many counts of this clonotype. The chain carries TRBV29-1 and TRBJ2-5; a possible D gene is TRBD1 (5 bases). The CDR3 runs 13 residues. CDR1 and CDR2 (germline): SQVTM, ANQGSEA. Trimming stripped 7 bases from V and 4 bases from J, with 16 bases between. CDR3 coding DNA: TGCAGCGGGGGCAACAGACCAGGAGAGACCCAGTACTTC. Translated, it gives CSGGNRPGETQYF.

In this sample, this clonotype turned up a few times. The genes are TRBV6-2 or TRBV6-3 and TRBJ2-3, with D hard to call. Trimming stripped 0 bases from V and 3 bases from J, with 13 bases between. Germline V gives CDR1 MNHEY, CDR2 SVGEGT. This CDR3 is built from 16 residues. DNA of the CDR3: TGTGCCAGCAGTTACTCAGTGAGCGTGGGGACAGATACGCAGTATTTT. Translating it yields CASSYSVSVGTDTQYF.

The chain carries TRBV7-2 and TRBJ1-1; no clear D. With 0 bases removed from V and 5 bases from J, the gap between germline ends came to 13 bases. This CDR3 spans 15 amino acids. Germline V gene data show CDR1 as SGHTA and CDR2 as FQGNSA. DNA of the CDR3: TGTGCCAGCAGCTTAGCGGGCGGGTCGGGGACTGAAGCTTTCTTT. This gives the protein CASSLAGGSGTEAFF.

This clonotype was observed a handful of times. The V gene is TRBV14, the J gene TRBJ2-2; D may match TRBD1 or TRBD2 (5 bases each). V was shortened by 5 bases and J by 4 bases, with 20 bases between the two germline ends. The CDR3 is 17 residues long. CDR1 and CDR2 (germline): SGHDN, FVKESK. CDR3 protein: CASSTPYEGKSTGELFF. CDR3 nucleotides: TGTGCCAGCAGCACCCCTTACGAGGGGAAGAGCACCGGGGAGCTGTTTTTT. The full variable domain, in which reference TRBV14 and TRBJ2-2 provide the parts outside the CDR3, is EAGVTQFPSHSVIEKGQTVTLRCDPISGHDNLYWYRRVMGKEIKFLLHFVKESKQDESGMPNNRFLAERTGGTYSTLKVQPAELEDSGVYFCASSTPYEGKSTGELFFGEGSRLTVL.

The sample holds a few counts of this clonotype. As DNA, the CDR3 is TGTGCCAGCAGTGAAGCGCTGGCGGATCCTACGCAGTATTTT. It specifies CASSEALADPTQYF. The chain couples TRBV2 to TRBJ2-3; D unresolved. Per the germline V gene, CDR1 is SNHLY and CDR2 is FYNNEI. The CDR3 loop spans 14 amino acids. Deletions cut 0 bases from V and 8 bases from J, with 12 bases between.

CDR3 region: CASSSRVPGTQYF. For the CDR3, the DNA is TGTGCCAGCAGTTCCCGGGTGCCCGGTACGCAGTATTTT. The rearrangement uses TRBV12-3 or TRBV12-4 and TRBJ2-3; D is unresolved. This CDR3 is 13 amino acids long. V shed 4 bases and J shed 8 bases, with 13 bases lying between them.

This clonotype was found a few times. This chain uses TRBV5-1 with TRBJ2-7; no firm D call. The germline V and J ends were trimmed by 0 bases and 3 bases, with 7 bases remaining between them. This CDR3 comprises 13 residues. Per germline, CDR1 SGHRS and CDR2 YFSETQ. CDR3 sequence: CASSLEYGYEQYV. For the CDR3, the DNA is TGCGCCAGCAGCTTGGAATACGGCTACGAGCAGTACGTC.

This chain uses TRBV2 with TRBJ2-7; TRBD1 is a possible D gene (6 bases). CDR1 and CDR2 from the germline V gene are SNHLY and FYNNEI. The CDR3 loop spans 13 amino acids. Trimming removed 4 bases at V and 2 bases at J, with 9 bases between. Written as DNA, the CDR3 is TGTGCCAGCAGTGGACAGGTTCCCTACGAGCAGTACTTC. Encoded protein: CASSGQVPYEQYF. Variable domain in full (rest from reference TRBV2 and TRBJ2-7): EPEVTQTPSHQVTQMGQEVILRCVPISNHLYFYWYRQILGQKVEFLVSFYNNEISEKSEIFDDQFSVERPDGSNFTLKIRSTKLEDSAMYFCASSGQVPYEQYFGPGTRLTVT.

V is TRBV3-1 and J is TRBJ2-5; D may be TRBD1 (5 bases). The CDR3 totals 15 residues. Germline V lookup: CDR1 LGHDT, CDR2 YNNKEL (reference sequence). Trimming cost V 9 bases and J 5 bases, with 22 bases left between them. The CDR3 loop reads CASMIYPREGETQYF. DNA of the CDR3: TGTGCCAGTATGATTTATCCCAGGGAAGGGGAGACCCAGTACTTC.

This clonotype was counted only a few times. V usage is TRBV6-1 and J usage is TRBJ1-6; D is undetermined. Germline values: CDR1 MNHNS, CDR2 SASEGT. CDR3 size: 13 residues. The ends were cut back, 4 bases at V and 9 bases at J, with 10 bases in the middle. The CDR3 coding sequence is TGTGCCAGCAGTGCAAATCTGCTTTCACCCCTCCACTTT. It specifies CASSANLLSPLHF.

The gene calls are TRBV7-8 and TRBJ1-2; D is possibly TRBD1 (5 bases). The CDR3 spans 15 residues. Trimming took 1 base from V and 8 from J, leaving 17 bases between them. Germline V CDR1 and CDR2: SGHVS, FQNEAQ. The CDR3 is CASSLVPRVQGGYTF. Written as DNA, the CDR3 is TGTGCCAGCAGCTTAGTTCCCAGGGTCCAGGGCGGCTACACCTTC. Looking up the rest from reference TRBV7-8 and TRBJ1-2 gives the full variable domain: GAGVSQSPRYKVAKRGQDVALRCDPISGHVSLFWYQQALGQGPEFLTYFQNEAQLDKSGLPSDRFFAERPEGSVSTLKIQRTQQEDSAVYLCASSLVPRVQGGYTFGSGTRLTVV.

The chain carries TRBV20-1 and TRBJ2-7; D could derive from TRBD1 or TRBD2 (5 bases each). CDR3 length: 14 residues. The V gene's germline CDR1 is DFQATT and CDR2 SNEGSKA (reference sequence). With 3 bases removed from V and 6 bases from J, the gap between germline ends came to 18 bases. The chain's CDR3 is CSARGVGSFPEQYF. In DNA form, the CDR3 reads TGCAGTGCTAGGGGGGTTGGGAGTTTCCCCGAGCAGTACTTC.

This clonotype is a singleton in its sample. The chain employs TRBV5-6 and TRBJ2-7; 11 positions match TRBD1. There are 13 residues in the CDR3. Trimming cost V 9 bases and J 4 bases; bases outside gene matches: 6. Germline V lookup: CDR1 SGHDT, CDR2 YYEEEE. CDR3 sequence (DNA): TGTGCCACATCGGACAGGGGGCTGTACGAGCAGTACTTC. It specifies CATSDRGLYEQYF.

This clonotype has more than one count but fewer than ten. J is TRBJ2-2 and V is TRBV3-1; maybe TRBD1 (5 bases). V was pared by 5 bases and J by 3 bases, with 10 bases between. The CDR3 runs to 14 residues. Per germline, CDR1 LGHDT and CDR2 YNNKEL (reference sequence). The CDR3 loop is CASSTRQYTGELFF. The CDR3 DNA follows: TGTGCCAGCAGCACCCGACAGTACACCGGGGAGCTGTTTTTT.

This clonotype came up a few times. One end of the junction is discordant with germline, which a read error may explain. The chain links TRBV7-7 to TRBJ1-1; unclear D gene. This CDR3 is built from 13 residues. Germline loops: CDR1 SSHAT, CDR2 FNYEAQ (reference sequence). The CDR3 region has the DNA TGTGCTAGCAGCGCCTCTGGGTCCACTGAAGCTTTCTTT. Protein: CASSASGSTEAFF.

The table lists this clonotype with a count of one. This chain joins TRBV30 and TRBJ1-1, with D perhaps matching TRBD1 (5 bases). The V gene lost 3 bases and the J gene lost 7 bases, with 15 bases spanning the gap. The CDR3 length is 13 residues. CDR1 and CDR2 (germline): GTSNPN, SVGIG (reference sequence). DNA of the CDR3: TGTGCCTGGAGGTTTACGGGGACGGGTGAAGCTTTCTTT. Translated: CAWRFTGTGEAFF.

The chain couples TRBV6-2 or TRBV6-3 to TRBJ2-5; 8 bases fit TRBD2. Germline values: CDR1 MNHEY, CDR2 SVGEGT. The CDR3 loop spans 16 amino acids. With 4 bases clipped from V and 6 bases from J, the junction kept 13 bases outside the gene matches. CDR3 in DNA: TGTGCCAGCAGTTTAGCCGGGGGGGCCGTCGGCCAGACCCAGTACTTC. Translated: CASSLAGGAVGQTQYF.

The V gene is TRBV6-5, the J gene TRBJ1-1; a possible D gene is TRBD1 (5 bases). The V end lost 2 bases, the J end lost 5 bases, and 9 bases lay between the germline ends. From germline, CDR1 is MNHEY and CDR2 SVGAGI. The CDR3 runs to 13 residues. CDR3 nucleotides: TGTGCCAGCAGTTACCGGGGGGTAACTGAAGCTTTCTTT. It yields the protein CASSYRGVTEAFF.

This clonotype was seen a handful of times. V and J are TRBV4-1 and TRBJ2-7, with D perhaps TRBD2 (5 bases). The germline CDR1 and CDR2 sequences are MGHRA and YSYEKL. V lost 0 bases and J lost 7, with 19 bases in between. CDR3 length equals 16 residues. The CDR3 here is CASSQELRAKRREQYF. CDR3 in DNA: TGCGCCAGCAGCCAAGAATTAAGGGCCAAACGGAGGGAGCAGTACTTC.

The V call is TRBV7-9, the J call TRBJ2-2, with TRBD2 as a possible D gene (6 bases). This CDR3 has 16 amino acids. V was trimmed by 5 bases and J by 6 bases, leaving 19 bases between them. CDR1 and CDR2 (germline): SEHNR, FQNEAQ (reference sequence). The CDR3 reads CASSGGETFDAGELFF. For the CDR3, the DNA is TGTGCCAGCAGCGGCGGGGAGACTTTTGACGCCGGGGAGCTGTTTTTT.

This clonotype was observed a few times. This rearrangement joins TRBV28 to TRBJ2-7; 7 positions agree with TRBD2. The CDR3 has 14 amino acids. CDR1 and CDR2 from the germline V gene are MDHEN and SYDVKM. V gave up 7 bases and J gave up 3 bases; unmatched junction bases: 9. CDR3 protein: CASTIGGGVYEQYF. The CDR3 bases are TGTGCCAGCACCATTGGGGGGGGGGTCTACGAGCAGTACTTC.

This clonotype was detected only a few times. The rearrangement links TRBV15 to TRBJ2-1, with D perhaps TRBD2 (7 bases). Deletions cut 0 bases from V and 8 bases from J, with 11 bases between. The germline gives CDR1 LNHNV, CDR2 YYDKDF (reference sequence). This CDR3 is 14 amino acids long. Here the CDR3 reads CATSRDRGGYEQFF. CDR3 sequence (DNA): TGTGCCACCAGCAGAGATCGCGGGGGCTATGAGCAGTTCTTC.